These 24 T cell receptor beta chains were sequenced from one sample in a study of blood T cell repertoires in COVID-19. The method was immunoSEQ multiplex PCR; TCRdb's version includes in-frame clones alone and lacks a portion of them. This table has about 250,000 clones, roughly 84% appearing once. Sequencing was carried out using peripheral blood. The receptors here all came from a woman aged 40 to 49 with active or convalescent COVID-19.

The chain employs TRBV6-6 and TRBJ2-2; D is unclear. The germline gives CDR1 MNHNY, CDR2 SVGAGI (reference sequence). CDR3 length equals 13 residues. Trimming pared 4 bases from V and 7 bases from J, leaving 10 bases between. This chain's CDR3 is CASSSVALGELFF. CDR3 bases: TGTGCCAGCAGTTCCGTAGCTCTCGGGGAGCTGTTTTTT.

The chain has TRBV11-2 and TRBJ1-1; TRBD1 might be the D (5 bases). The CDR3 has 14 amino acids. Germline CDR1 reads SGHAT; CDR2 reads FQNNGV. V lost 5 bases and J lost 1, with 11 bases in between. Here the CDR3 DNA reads TGTGCCAGCAGCCTCATGGGGGGGAACACTGAAGCTTTCTTT. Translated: CASSLMGGNTEAFF.

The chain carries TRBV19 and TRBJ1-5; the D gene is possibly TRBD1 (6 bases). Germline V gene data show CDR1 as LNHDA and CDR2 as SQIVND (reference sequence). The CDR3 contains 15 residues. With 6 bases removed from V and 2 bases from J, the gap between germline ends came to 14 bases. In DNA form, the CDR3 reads TGTGCCAGTAGCCGAACAGGGTCGGGCAATCAGCCCCAGCATTTT. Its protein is CASSRTGSGNQPQHF.

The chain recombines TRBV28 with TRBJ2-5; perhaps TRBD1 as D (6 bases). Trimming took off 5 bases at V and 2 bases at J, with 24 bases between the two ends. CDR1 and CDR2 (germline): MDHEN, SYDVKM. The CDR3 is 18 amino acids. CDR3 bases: TGTGCCAGCAGTCCAAAACCTCGGACAGTTGTGGGACAAGAGACCCAGTACTTC. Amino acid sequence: CASSPKPRTVVGQETQYF.

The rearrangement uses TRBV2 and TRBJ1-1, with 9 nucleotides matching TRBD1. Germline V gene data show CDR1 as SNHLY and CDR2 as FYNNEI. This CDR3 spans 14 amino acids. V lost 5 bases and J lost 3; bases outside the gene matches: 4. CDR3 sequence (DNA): TGTGCCAGCAGTTCCGACAGGGGGGACACTGAAGCTTTCTTT. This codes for CASSSDRGDTEAFF.

The CDR3 DNA follows: TGCGCCAGCAGCTTGGAGGAGCAGTACCTGACCGGGGAGCTGTTTTTT. It yields the protein CASSLEEQYLTGELFF. The chain recombines TRBV5-1 with TRBJ2-2; D is ambiguous. The CDR3 covers 16 residues. Trimming removed 0 bases from V and 5 bases from J, with 14 bases in between. The germline V gene has CDR1 SGHRS and CDR2 YFSETQ.

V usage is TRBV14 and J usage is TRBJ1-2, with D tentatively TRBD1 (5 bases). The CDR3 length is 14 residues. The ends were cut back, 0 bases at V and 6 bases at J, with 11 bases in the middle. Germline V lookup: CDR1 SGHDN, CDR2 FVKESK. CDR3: CASSQDRSRDGYTF. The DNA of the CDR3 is TGTGCCAGCAGCCAAGACAGAAGCAGGGATGGCTACACCTTC.

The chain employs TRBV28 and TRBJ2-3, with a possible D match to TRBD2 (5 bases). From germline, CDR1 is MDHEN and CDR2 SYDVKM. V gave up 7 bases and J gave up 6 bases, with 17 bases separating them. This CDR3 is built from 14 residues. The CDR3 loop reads CASMGQVRRDTQYF. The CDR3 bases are TGTGCCAGCATGGGTCAGGTGAGGAGGGATACGCAGTATTTT.

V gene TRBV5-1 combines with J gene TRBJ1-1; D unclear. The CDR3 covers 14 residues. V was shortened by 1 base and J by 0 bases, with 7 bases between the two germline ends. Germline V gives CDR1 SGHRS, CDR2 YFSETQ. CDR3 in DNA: TGCGCCAGCAGCTTGCTGAGCATGAACACTGAAGCTTTCTTT. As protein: CASSLLSMNTEAFF. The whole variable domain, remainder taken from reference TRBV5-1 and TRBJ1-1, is KAGVTQTPRYLIKTRGQQVTLSCSPISGHRSVSWYQQTPGQGLQFLFEYFSETQRNKGNFPGRFSGRQFSNSRSEMNVSTLELGDSALYLCASSLLSMNTEAFFGQGTRLTVV.

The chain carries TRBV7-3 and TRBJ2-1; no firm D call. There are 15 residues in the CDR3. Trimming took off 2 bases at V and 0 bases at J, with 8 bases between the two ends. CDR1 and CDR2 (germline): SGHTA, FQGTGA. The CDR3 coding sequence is TGTGCCAGCAGCTTATCCGCGAGCTCCTACAATGAGCAGTTCTTC. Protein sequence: CASSLSASSYNEQFF. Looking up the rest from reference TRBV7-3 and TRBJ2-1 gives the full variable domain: GAGVSQTPSNKVTEKGKYVELRCDPISGHTALYWYRQSLGQGPEFLIYFQGTGAADDSGLPNDRFFAVRPEGSVSTLKIQRTERGDSAVYLCASSLSASSYNEQFFGPGTRLTVL.

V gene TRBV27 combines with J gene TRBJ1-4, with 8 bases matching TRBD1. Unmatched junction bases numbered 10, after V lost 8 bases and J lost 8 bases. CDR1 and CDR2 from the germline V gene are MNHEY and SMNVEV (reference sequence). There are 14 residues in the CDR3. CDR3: CASRLQDRAEKLFF. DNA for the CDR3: TGTGCCAGCCGCCTCCAGGACAGGGCGGAAAAACTGTTTTTT. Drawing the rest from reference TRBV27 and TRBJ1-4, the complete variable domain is EAQVTQNPRYLITVTGKKLTVTCSQNMNHEYMSWYRQDPGLGLRQIYYSMNVEVTDKGDVPEGYKVSRKEKRNFPLILESPSPNQTSLYFCASRLQDRAEKLFFGSGTQLSVL.

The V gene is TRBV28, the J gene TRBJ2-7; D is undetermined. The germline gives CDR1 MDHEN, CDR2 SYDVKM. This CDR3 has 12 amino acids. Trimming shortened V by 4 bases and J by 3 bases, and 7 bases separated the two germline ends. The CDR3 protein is CASSSQDYEQYV. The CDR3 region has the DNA TGTGCCAGCAGTTCGCAGGACTACGAGCAGTACGTC.

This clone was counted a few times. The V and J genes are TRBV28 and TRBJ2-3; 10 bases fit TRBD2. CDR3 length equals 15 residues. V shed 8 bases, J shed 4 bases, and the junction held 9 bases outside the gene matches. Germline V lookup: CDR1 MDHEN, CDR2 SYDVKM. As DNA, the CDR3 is TGTGCCAGCGCTGGCCTAGCGGGGGCCGCAGATACGCAGTATTTT. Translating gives CASAGLAGAADTQYF.

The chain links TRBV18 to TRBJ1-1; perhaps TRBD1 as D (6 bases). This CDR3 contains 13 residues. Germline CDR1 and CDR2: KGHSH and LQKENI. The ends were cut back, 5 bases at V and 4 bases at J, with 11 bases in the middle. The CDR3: CASSSEGVTEAFF. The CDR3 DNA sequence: TGTGCCAGCTCATCTGAGGGGGTCACTGAAGCTTTCTTT.

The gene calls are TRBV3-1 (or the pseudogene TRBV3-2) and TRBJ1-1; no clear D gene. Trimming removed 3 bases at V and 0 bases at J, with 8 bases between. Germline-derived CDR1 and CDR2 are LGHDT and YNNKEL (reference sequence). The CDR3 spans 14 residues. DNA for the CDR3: TGTGCCAGCAGCCAGAGGGAGTTGAACACTGAAGCTTTCTTT. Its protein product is CASSQRELNTEAFF.

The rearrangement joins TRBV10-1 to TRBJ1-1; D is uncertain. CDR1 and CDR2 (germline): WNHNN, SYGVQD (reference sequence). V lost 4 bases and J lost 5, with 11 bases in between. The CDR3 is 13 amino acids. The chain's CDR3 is CASSVIGGTEAFF. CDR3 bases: TGCGCCAGCAGTGTTATCGGAGGGACTGAAGCTTTCTTT.

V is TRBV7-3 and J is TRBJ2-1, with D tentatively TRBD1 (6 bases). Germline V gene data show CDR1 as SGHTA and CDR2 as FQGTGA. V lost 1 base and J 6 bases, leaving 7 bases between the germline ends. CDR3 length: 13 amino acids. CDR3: CASSLNRANEQFF. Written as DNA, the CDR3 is TGTGCCAGCAGCTTAAACAGGGCCAATGAGCAGTTCTTC.

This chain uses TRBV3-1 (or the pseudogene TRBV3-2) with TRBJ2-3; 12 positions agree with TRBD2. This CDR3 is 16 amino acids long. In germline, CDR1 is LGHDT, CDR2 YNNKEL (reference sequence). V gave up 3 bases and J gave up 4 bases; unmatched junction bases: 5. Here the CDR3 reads CASSHPTSGGPDTQYF. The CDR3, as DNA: TGTGCCAGCAGCCACCCGACTAGCGGGGGACCAGATACGCAGTATTTT.

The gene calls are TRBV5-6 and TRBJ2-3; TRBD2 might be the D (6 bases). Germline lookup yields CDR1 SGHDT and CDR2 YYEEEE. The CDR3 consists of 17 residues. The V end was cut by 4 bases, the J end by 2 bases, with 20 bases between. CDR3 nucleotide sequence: TGTGCCAGCAGCCGGTCGGGACTTTACTCAACCACAGATACGCAGTATTTT. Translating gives CASSRSGLYSTTDTQYF.

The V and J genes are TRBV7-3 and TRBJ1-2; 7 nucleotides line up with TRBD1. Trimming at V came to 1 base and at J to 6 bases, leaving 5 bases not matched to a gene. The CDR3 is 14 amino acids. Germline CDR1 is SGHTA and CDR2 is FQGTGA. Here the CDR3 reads CASSLSATGNGYTF. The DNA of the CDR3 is TGTGCCAGCAGCTTAAGTGCGACAGGGAATGGCTACACCTTC. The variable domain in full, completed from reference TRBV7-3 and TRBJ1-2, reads GAGVSQTPSNKVTEKGKYVELRCDPISGHTALYWYRQSLGQGPEFLIYFQGTGAADDSGLPNDRFFAVRPEGSVSTLKIQRTERGDSAVYLCASSLSATGNGYTFGSGTRLTVV.

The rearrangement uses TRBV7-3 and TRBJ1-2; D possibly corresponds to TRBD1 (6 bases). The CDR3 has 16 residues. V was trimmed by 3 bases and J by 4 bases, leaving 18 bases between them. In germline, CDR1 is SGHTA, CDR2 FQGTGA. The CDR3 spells CASSFKGDSRSYGYTF. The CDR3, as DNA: TGTGCCAGCAGCTTTAAGGGGGATTCGCGGAGCTATGGCTACACCTTC.

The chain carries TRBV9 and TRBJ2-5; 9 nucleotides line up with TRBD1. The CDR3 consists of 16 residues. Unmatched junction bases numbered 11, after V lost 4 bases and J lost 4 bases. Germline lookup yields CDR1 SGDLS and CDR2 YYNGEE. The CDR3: CASSTSTGGKGETQYF. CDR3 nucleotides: TGTGCCAGCAGCACATCGACAGGGGGGAAAGGAGAGACCCAGTACTTC.

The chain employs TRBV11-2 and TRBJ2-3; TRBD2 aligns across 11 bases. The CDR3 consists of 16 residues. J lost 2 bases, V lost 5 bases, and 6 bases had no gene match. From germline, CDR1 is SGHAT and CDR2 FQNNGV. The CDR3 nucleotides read TGTGCCAGCAGCAGTCGACTAGCGGGGTACACAGATACGCAGTATTTT. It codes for CASSSRLAGYTDTQYF.

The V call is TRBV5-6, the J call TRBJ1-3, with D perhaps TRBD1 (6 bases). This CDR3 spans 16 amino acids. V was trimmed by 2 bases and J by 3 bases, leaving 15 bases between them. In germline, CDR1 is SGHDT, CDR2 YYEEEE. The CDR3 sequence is CASSLRGGRSGNTIYF. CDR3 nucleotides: TGTGCCAGCAGCTTACGGGGGGGCAGAAGTGGAAACACCATATATTTT.